This TCR beta chain was captured by sequencing in a study of T cells after yellow fever vaccination. Regarding the study as a whole: Shared CD4/CD8 clonotypes were a small share, likely from convergent recombination. Bulk-population clonotypes that are abundant could appear as contaminants in FACS-sorted repertoires. Most clones from primary vaccination resurfaced after the booster (96% CD4, 88% CD8).

CDR1 is MNHEY and CDR2 is SVGEGT in the germline V gene. Trimming cost V 4 bases and J 6 bases; bases outside gene matches: 5. This CDR3 is 14 amino acids long. This clonotype has a handful of counts. Antigen: not known. Generation of TCR cDNA used 5'RACE template switching (which added a universal primer site and UMIs). TCRdb fed the 5' RACE reads into MiXCR, producing one record per CDR3 protein. The table has hundreds of thousands of distinct CDR3 sequences, approximately 13% seen once. The source material was PBMCs, sampled on the day of the yellow fever booster vaccination. This receptor was identified in a man aged 25-40 years who received the YFV17D yellow fever vaccine. This chain links TRBV6-2 or TRBV6-3 with TRBJ2-1; TRBD2 aligns across 8 bases. CDR3 amino acids: CASSFAGRGNEQFF. CDR3 bases: TGTGCCAGCAGTTTTGCCGGGAGGGGCAATGAGCAGTTCTTC.